This is a list of T cell receptor beta chains from one sample in a study of T cell responses to AZD1222 COVID-19 vaccine. Some clones are missing from TCRdb's copy, which holds only in-frame ones; the method was immunoSEQ multiplex PCR. The repertoire includes 120,000 or so clones, around 84% of them detected once, and roughly 18% sits in the top ten. The sequencing used peripheral blood, collected 28 days after the second AZD1222 dose. All receptors come from an adult who received the AZD1222 COVID-19 vaccine. The CDR3 runs from the conserved cysteine through the conserved F or W. D genes are given only for firm matches. Clone size is stated in some rows and not others, as once, few, many or a class when expanded.

size,J,D,V,DNA,CDR3
.,TRBJ1-2,TRBD1,TRBV28,TGTGCCAGCACAGGGGGGTATGGCTACACCTTC,CASTGGYGYTF
.,TRBJ1-1,TRBD1,TRBV11-2,TGTGCCAGCAGCTTAGATCCAGGGGGCCCAAACACTGAAGCTTTCTTT,CASSLDPGGPNTEAFF
once,TRBJ1-5,TRBD1,TRBV27,TGTGCCAGTAGAACAGGGGATAGCAATCAGCCCCAGCATTTT,CASRTGDSNQPQHF
.,TRBJ2-3,TRBD2,TRBV5-1,TGCGCCAGCAGCTTGGGACTAGCGGGGGCTGATAGGCAGTATTTT,CASSLGLAGADRQYF
.,TRBJ1-1,.,TRBV5-6,TGTGCCAGCAGCCCCCGGTTACCCGGGGGGGGCAGGGCTTTCTTT,CASSPRLPGGGRAFF
.,TRBJ1-1,TRBD1,TRBV19,TGTGCCAGTAGTCCTGACAGGGGGCGCGTAGGGACTGAAGCTTTCTTT,CASSPDRGRVGTEAFF
many,TRBJ2-1,.,TRBV7-6,TGTGCCAGCAGCCCTAATGAGGGTCCTAGCAATGAGCAGTTCTTC,CASSPNEGPSNEQFF
.,TRBJ1-5,TRBD1,TRBV5-5,TGTGCCAGCAGCCGGGGACAGAATCAGCCCCAGCATTTT,CASSRGQNQPQHF
.,TRBJ2-1,TRBD2,TRBV7-3,TGTGCCAGCAGCCCTGGACTAGCGGTGAATGAGCAGTTCTTC,CASSPGLAVNEQFF
.,TRBJ2-5,.,TRBV5-1,TGCGCCAGCAAGATGATGGAGACCCAGTACTTC,CASKMMETQYF
.,TRBJ2-7,TRBD1,TRBV11-2,TGTGCCAGCAGCTCTGGGACAGGGGGCTGGTACGAGCAGTACTTC,CASSSGTGGWYEQYF
.,TRBJ1-5,TRBD1,TRBV7-9,TGTGCCAGCAGCTCCGGACAGGGGGCGCAACAGCCCCAGCATTTT,CASSSGQGAQQPQHF
.,TRBJ2-7,TRBD1,TRBV29-1,TGCAGCGCCCGACAGGGGAATTTGTACGAGCAGTACTTC,CSARQGNLYEQYF
once,TRBJ2-7,TRBD1,TRBV27,TGTGCCAGCAGTTCTCGGACAGGGTCCTACGAGCAGTACTTC,CASSSRTGSYEQYF
.,TRBJ2-6,.,TRBV28,TGTGCCAGCAGCTCGGGACACTCTGGGGCCAACGTCCTGACTTTC,CASSSGHSGANVLTF
once,TRBJ1-1,.,TRBV19,TGTGCCAGTACCCTTTTAGGGGGCACTGAAGCTTTCTTT,CASTLLGGTEAFF
.,TRBJ2-5,TRBD1,TRBV28,TGTGCCAGCAGCCAGGGGGAACAAGAGACCCAGTACTTC,CASSQGEQETQYF
.,TRBJ1-4,.,TRBV5-6,TGTGCCAGCAGCTCTTTAGGGCGCGGGGTCACTAATGAAAAACTGTTTTTT,CASSSLGRGVTNEKLFF
.,TRBJ1-1,.,TRBV10-3,TGTGCCATCAGTATCGAAGGCTACACTGAAGCTTTCTTT,CAISIEGYTEAFF
.,TRBJ1-1,.,TRBV5-1,TGCGCCAGCAGCTCGGACCGAAGTGAGGCTTTCTTT,CASSSDRSEAFF
.,TRBJ2-3,TRBD1,TRBV4-3,TGCGCCAGCAGCCAAGATGACTGGAGTTATTTGCGGGACAGGGGAGCAGATACGCAGTATTTT,CASSQDDWSYLRDRGADTQYF
.,TRBJ1-1,.,TRBV6-2/TRBV6-3,TGTGCCAGCAGTTACTCACTTTTAGGGGAAGCTTTCTTT,CASSYSLLGEAFF
.,TRBJ2-2,.,TRBV7-5,TGTGTCAGAAGCCACGAGCGGGGGCTCACCGGGGAGCTGTTTTTT,CVRSHERGLTGELFF
.,TRBJ2-2,.,TRBV10-3,TGTGCCATCAGGGTAACAAGCAACACCGGGGAGCTGTTTTTT,CAIRVTSNTGELFF
few,TRBJ1-2,.,TRBV19,TGTGCCAGTATCAGCGGCGGATATAACTATGGCTACACCTTC,CASISGGYNYGYTF
many,TRBJ2-7,TRBD2,TRBV2,TGTGCCAGCAGTGCCCCACTAGCGGGAGTCGAGCAGTACTTC,CASSAPLAGVEQYF
.,TRBJ2-1,.,TRBV5-4,TGTGCCAGCAGCTGGGGACGAGGGGCAAAACCCTACAATGAGCAGTTCTTC,CASSWGRGAKPYNEQFF
.,TRBJ2-3,.,TRBV3-1/TRBV3-2,TGTGCCAGCAGCCAAAGTACAGATACGCAGTATTTT,CASSQSTDTQYF
.,TRBJ1-2,.,TRBV4-1,TGCGCCAGCAGCCGCCTAGACCTCTATGGCTACACCTTC,CASSRLDLYGYTF
.,TRBJ1-5,.,TRBV7-2,TGTGCCAGCAGCCCGTCGTGGGGAAATAATCAGCCCCAGCATTTT,CASSPSWGNNQPQHF
.,TRBJ1-2,.,TRBV9,TGTGCCAGCAGCGTAGCTCAGGATACCTCCGGCGGGACTGGCTACACCTTC,CASSVAQDTSGGTGYTF
.,TRBJ1-1,.,TRBV21-1,TGTGCCAGCAGCAAAGGATTTAGGGGAACTGAAGCTTTCTTT,CASSKGFRGTEAFF
.,TRBJ1-1,.,TRBV10-3,TGTGCCATCAGTTCGGCCTCCGGCACTGAAGCTTTCTTT,CAISSASGTEAFF
.,TRBJ2-1,TRBD1,TRBV19,TGTGCCAGTCGCCGACAGGGGGGAACCAATGAGCAGTTCTTC,CASRRQGGTNEQFF
.,TRBJ2-7,TRBD2,TRBV27,TGTGCCAGCAGGATGAGCGGGGGCTCCTACGAGCAGTACTTC,CASRMSGGSYEQYF
.,TRBJ2-1,.,TRBV24-1,TGTGCCACCAGTGATCCCGCCCTTAGCTCCTACAATGAGCAGTTCTTC,CATSDPALSSYNEQFF
.,TRBJ2-7,.,TRBV7-9,TGTGCCAGCACCTCACAACGCAGGGAGTACGAGCAGTACTTC,CASTSQRREYEQYF
once,TRBJ2-2,TRBD2,TRBV30,TGTGCCTGGAAGGTAGCGGGCACCGGGGAGCTGTTTTTT,CAWKVAGTGELFF
once,TRBJ1-3,.,TRBV3-1/TRBV3-2,TGTGCCAGCAGCCAAGATTTTCGGGTTATCTATTTT,CASSQDFRVIYF
once,TRBJ1-4,TRBD1,TRBV20-1,TGCAGTGCTAGTACCCAGGGGGATGAAAAACTGTTTTTT,CSASTQGDEKLFF
.,TRBJ1-1,TRBD1,TRBV7-2,TGTGCCAGCAGCTTAAGGACAGGGGACAGGAACACTGAAGCTTTCTTT,CASSLRTGDRNTEAFF
.,TRBJ1-5,TRBD1,TRBV14,TGTGCCAGCAGCCCGGGACAGGGCTTCACTCAGCCCCAGCATTTT,CASSPGQGFTQPQHF
.,TRBJ1-3,.,TRBV6-5,TGTGCCAGCAAGGACGCCGGACCTGGAAACACCATATATTTT,CASKDAGPGNTIYF
.,TRBJ1-4,TRBD1,TRBV3-1/TRBV3-2,TGTGCCAGCAGCCCCACAGGGGGCATTAATGAAAAACTGTTTTTT,CASSPTGGINEKLFF
.,TRBJ1-2,TRBD1,TRBV24-1,TGTGCCACCAGTGACACTGGACAGGGCATACATGGCTACACCTTC,CATSDTGQGIHGYTF
.,TRBJ1-4,.,TRBV29-1,TGCAGCGTTGCCACCCAGGACGGATTTAATGAAAAACTGTTTTTT,CSVATQDGFNEKLFF
.,TRBJ2-1,.,TRBV5-4,TGTGCCAGCAGCTTGGGGGGGGGCCTAGGACTCTATCTTGAGCAGTTCTTC,CASSLGGGLGLYLEQFF
once,TRBJ1-1,TRBD1,TRBV2,TGTGCCAGCAGCTACCAGGGGGCTGCCATCACTGAAGCTTTCTTT,CASSYQGAAITEAFF
.,TRBJ1-1,TRBD1,TRBV10-3,TGTGCCATCCGACAGGGTCGAAACACTGAAGCTTTCTTT,CAIRQGRNTEAFF
.,TRBJ1-2,.,TRBV27,TGTGCCAGCAGTTTCAGTTTCCCTAGCTATGGCTACACCTTC,CASSFSFPSYGYTF
.,TRBJ2-6,.,TRBV21-1,TGTGCCAGCAGCAAAGGGGAACTCCGGGACAGAAAATCTGGGGCCAACGTCCTGACTTTC,CASSKGELRDRKSGANVLTF
.,TRBJ1-3,TRBD1,TRBV3-1/TRBV3-2,TGTGCCAGCAGTCAGGGGGCTGGAAACACCATATATTTT,CASSQGAGNTIYF
.,TRBJ1-2,.,TRBV5-8,TGTGCCAGCAGCTCGTGGGAGTCTAACTATGGCTACACCTTC,CASSSWESNYGYTF
.,TRBJ1-1,TRBD1,TRBV19,TGTGCCAGCGCTCTCGGGACAGGGGGCTCCCATGTGAACACTGAAGCTTTCTTT,CASALGTGGSHVNTEAFF
.,TRBJ2-1,TRBD2,TRBV10-3,TGTGCCATCAGAGATTCACAGACTAGCGGGGATTCCTACAATGAGCAGTTCTTC,CAIRDSQTSGDSYNEQFF